Below are 20 T cell receptor beta chains sequenced from a single sample in a study of CD8 T cells in ankylosing spondylitis. TCRdb re-analysed the 5' RACE reads in MiXCR, keeping a single row per CDR3 protein. The repertoire has around 130,000 distinct CDR3 sequences, roughly 7.3% of them found once; the top ten carry 12%. The material sequenced was blood, either unsorted or a sorted T cell fraction (not recorded which). Source of these receptors: a male donor with ankylosing spondylitis or in good health (not recorded which).

This clonotype has at least ten counts. The chain's CDR3 is CASSLASGGADEQFF. CDR3 nucleotides: TGTGCCAGCAGCCTCGCTAGCGGGGGGGCCGATGAGCAGTTCTTC. V and J are TRBV11-2 and TRBJ2-1, with 12 bases fitting TRBD2. The J segment lost 8 bases and the V segment lost 5 bases, leaving 7 bases of the junction unmatched. The CDR3 totals 15 residues. Germline assignment: CDR1 SGHAT and CDR2 FQNNGV.

The chain couples TRBV7-9 to TRBJ1-2; D ambiguous. Germline V gives CDR1 SEHNR, CDR2 FQNEAQ (reference sequence). The CDR3 is 15 amino acids. The V gene lost 5 bases and the J gene lost 4 bases, with 17 bases spanning the gap. In DNA form, the CDR3 reads TGTGCCAGCAGCCGCTCGGAACCCAAAGGCTATGGCTACACCTTC. The encoded protein is CASSRSEPKGYGYTF. Based on the CDR3 plus reference TRBV7-9 and TRBJ1-2, the full variable domain is DTGVSQNPRHKITKRGQNVTFRCDPISEHNRLYWYRQTLGQGPEFLTYFQNEAQLEKSRLLSDRFSAERPKGSFSTLEIQRTEQGDSAMYLCASSRSEPKGYGYTFGSGTRLTVV.

This clonotype was counted at least ten times. The chain links TRBV7-8 to TRBJ2-1; weak D call: TRBD2 (6 bases). Germline loops: CDR1 SGHVS, CDR2 FQNEAQ. V was cut by 0 bases and J by 8 bases, with 14 bases left in between. This CDR3 comprises 15 residues. Here the CDR3 DNA reads TGTGCCAGCAGCTTAGCGAATGGAGGGGCCGATGAGCAGTTCTTC. Residues: CASSLANGGADEQFF.

This clonotype has a count of ten or more. The chain couples TRBV20-1 to TRBJ2-7, with 9 positions matching TRBD2. The CDR3 contains 16 residues. Germline V gene data show CDR1 as DFQATT and CDR2 as SNEGSKA (reference sequence). V lost 3 bases, J lost 7 bases, and 16 bases stayed unmatched. The CDR3 spells CSASPRASGNSWEQYF. CDR3 coding DNA: TGCAGTGCTAGCCCCCGGGCTAGCGGGAACAGTTGGGAGCAGTACTTC.

This clonotype was seen many times. The chain joins TRBV5-1 to TRBJ1-4; D is unclear. Germline V gives CDR1 SGHRS, CDR2 YFSETQ. Deletions cut 4 bases from V and 5 bases from J, with 6 bases between. This CDR3 comprises 12 residues. The CDR3 DNA reads TGCGCCAGCAGCCGAGAGAATGAAAAACTGTTTTTT. Translated, it gives CASSRENEKLFF.

This clonotype has ten or more counts. The V and J genes are TRBV5-1 and TRBJ2-7; 8 bases line up with TRBD2. Germline V gives CDR1 SGHRS, CDR2 YFSETQ. The CDR3 has 16 residues. V gave up 2 bases and J gave up 0 bases; unmatched junction bases: 7. DNA for the CDR3: TGCGCCAGCAGCTTCTCCGGCGGGGGGATCTCCTACGAGCAGTACTTC. Protein product: CASSFSGGGISYEQYF.

This clonotype was recorded at least ten times. The rearrangement joins TRBV20-1 to TRBJ2-1; TRBD2 is a possible D gene (6 bases). Trimming removed 3 bases from V and 0 bases from J, with 12 bases in between. Germline CDR1 is DFQATT and CDR2 is SNEGSKA (reference sequence). CDR3 size: 15 residues. Here the CDR3 DNA reads TGCAGTGCTAGTAATAGCGGATACTCCTACAATGAGCAGTTCTTC. As protein: CSASNSGYSYNEQFF.

This clonotype was seen repeatedly, ten times or more. The chain recombines TRBV11-2 with TRBJ2-1, with 8 bases fitting TRBD1. The V and J ends lost 5 bases and 7 bases, in that order; junction bases with no gene match: 4. Germline V gene sequence: CDR1 SGHAT, CDR2 FQNNGV. The CDR3 length is 13 residues. CDR3 in amino acids: CASSGDRRNEQFF. CDR3 coding DNA: TGTGCCAGCAGCGGGGACAGGCGGAATGAGCAGTTCTTC.

This clonotype was recorded at least ten times. The chain links TRBV5-1 to TRBJ2-3, with TRBD2 matching over 15 bases. The CDR3 consists of 16 residues. V lost 2 bases to trimming and J lost 6 bases; unmatched junction nucleotides: 4. Germline V lookup: CDR1 SGHRS, CDR2 YFSETQ. In DNA, the CDR3 is TGCGCCAGCAGCTTCGGACTAGCGGGGGGGGGTGATACGCAGTATTTT. Translating it yields CASSFGLAGGGDTQYF.

This chain connects TRBV28 to TRBJ2-2; D tentatively reads TRBD1 or TRBD2 (5 bases each). CDR1 and CDR2 from the germline V gene are MDHEN and SYDVKM. V lost 6 bases, J lost 5 bases, and 16 bases lay in between. CDR3 size: 15 residues. CDR3 sequence reads: CASRPGRKFTGELFF. The CDR3 region has the DNA TGTGCCAGCAGACCGGGACGGAAGTTTACCGGGGAGCTGTTTTTT.

This clonotype was seen repeatedly, ten times or more. The chain uses TRBV29-1 and TRBJ2-3, with D tentatively TRBD1 (8 bases). Germline V gene data show CDR1 as SQVTM and CDR2 as ANQGSEA. The CDR3 has 14 residues. The V end was cut by 6 bases, the J end by 5 bases, with 18 bases between. CDR3 region: CSVQGGQVGDTQYF. Written as DNA, the CDR3 is TGCAGCGTACAGGGGGGGCAAGTGGGAGATACGCAGTATTTT.

The sample holds a few counts of this clonotype. The chain has TRBV5-1 and TRBJ2-5; D might be TRBD1 (6 bases). This CDR3 is built from 14 residues. Trimming took 3 bases from V and 5 from J, leaving 14 bases between them. Germline V lookup: CDR1 SGHRS, CDR2 YFSETQ. The CDR3 region is CASSSYRESETQYF. CDR3 coding DNA: TGCGCCAGCAGCTCGTACAGGGAATCGGAGACCCAGTACTTC.

This clonotype was seen ten or more times. This chain uses TRBV5-1 with TRBJ2-3, with D unresolved. Germline values: CDR1 SGHRS, CDR2 YFSETQ. V was shortened by 1 base and J by 2 bases, with 11 bases between the two germline ends. This CDR3 contains 15 residues. CDR3 loop: CASSLWRGNTDTQYF. The CDR3 region has the DNA TGCGCCAGCAGCTTGTGGAGAGGCAACACAGATACGCAGTATTTT.

This clonotype was observed at least ten times. V and J are TRBV2 and TRBJ2-1; TRBD2 matches 7 bases. The CDR3 has 15 amino acids. From germline, CDR1 is SNHLY and CDR2 FYNNEI. The CDR3, as DNA: TGTGCTACAAGCCGGGGTAGCGGGTTTTACAATGAGCAGTTCTTC. Encoded protein: CATSRGSGFYNEQFF.

This clonotype showed up many times. The V gene is TRBV2, the J gene TRBJ1-6; D unresolved. From germline, CDR1 is SNHLY and CDR2 FYNNEI. This CDR3 spans 14 amino acids. V lost 2 bases and J lost 14, with 16 bases in between. CDR3 coding DNA: TGTGCCAGCAGTGAACAGGCCCAGGCTGGCTCCCTCCACTTT. Its translation is CASSEQAQAGSLHF.

There are a few counts of this clonotype. This sequence joins TRBV18 and TRBJ2-7; possibly TRBD2 for D (5 bases). The CDR3 is 13 residues long. Germline loops: CDR1 KGHSH, CDR2 LQKENI. V was pared by 0 bases and J by 3 bases, with 6 bases between. The CDR3 coding sequence is TGTGCCAGCTCACCACCTGGACTCTACGAGCAGTACTTC. Residues: CASSPPGLYEQYF.

This clonotype was picked up many times. This chain connects TRBV9 to TRBJ2-1, with 9 positions matching TRBD2. The CDR3 runs to 14 residues. The junction had 3 bases not matched to a gene; V was cut back by 3 bases and J by 5 bases. From germline, CDR1 is SGDLS and CDR2 YYNGEE. Here the CDR3 reads CASSAGTSNNEQFF. The DNA for the CDR3 is TGTGCCAGCAGCGCCGGGACTAGCAACAATGAGCAGTTCTTC.

This clonotype showed up many times. V gene TRBV20-1 combines with J gene TRBJ2-3; D is possibly TRBD1 (6 bases). Trimming took 6 bases from V and 0 from J, leaving 19 bases between them. The CDR3 has 16 residues. The germline V gene has CDR1 DFQATT and CDR2 SNEGSKA (reference sequence). CDR3 nucleotides: TGCAGTGCGGACCATGGACAGTCCCGGAGCACAGATACGCAGTATTTT. This translates into CSADHGQSRSTDTQYF.

Ten or more counts support this clonotype. The chain carries TRBV5-1 and TRBJ2-3; 11 bases are shared with TRBD2. CDR1 is SGHRS, CDR2 YFSETQ, per germline. CDR3 size: 17 residues. V lost 0 bases to trimming and J lost 4 bases; unmatched junction nucleotides: 7. The CDR3 DNA reads as TGCGCCAGCAGCTTGGAATTAGCGGGGGGGTCGTCAGATACGCAGTATTTT. This encodes CASSLELAGGSSDTQYF.

At least ten counts were recorded for this clonotype. The chain has TRBV27 and TRBJ2-2, with a weak D call TRBD2 (5 bases). CDR3 length: 18 amino acids. The germline CDR1 and CDR2 sequences are MNHEY and SMNVEV (reference sequence). Trimming removed 5 bases at V and 0 bases at J, with 19 bases between. CDR3 amino acids: CASSPHPGKESNTGELFF. The CDR3 DNA follows: TGTGCCAGCAGTCCACATCCGGGGAAAGAATCGAACACCGGGGAGCTGTTTTTT.